These T cell receptor beta chains were read from a single sample in a study of blood T cell repertoires in COVID-19. Assay used: immunoSEQ multiplex PCR; TCRdb lists only in-frame clones, some missing. The sample shows some 210,000 clones, about 90% of them seen only once. The source material was peripheral blood. The receptors were sampled from a man between 25 and 39 years old with acute or convalescent COVID-19. Each CDR3 is given with its conserved first and last residue. The order of the fields is D gene, J gene, V gene, clone size, CDR3 protein, CDR3 DNA. The D gene is left open where the match is weak. A clone size is listed for some rows: how often the clone was seen (once, few, many), or a class if it is expanded.

D: TRBD2; J: TRBJ2-5; V: TRBV6-5; size: NA; CDR3: CASTPAGAETQYF; DNA: TGTGCCAGCACCCCAGCGGGAGCAGAGACCCAGTACTTC
D: TRBD1; J: TRBJ1-2; V: TRBV2; size: NA; CDR3: CASSGQGGGGYTF; DNA: TGTGCCAGCAGTGGACAGGGGGGCGGCGGCTACACCTTC
D: NA; J: TRBJ2-3; V: TRBV28; size: NA; CDR3: CASSPSVPADTQYF; DNA: TGTGCCAGCAGCCCTAGCGTGCCGGCGGATACGCAGTATTTT
D: TRBD1; J: TRBJ2-7; V: TRBV5-1; size: NA; CDR3: CASSPRQGTSYEQYF; DNA: TGCGCCAGCAGCCCTCGACAGGGAACTTCCTACGAGCAGTACTTC
D: TRBD2; J: TRBJ2-7; V: TRBV30; size: NA; CDR3: CAWTPRWLAVSYEQYF; DNA: TGTGCCTGGACCCCAAGGTGGCTAGCGGTCTCCTACGAGCAGTACTTC
D: TRBD1; J: TRBJ2-1; V: TRBV19; size: NA; CDR3: CASRGTGGNEQFF; DNA: TGTGCCAGTAGGGGGACAGGGGGAAATGAGCAGTTCTTC
D: NA; J: TRBJ1-4; V: TRBV2; size: once; CDR3: CASSEAGLKNEKLFF; DNA: TGTGCCAGCAGTGAAGCGGGGCTCAAAAATGAAAAACTGTTTTTT
D: TRBD1; J: TRBJ1-2; V: TRBV6-5; size: NA; CDR3: CASKTTGHGGYTF; DNA: TGTGCCAGCAAGACGACAGGGCACGGTGGCTACACCTTC
D: NA; J: TRBJ2-2; V: TRBV3-1/TRBV3-2; size: NA; CDR3: CASRDGTSTGELFF; DNA: TGTGCCAGCAGGGACGGGACTTCGACCGGGGAGCTGTTTTTT
D: TRBD2; J: TRBJ2-1; V: TRBV5-4; size: few; CDR3: CASSLWTSGYNEQFF; DNA: TGTGCCAGCAGCTTGTGGACTAGCGGTTACAATGAGCAGTTCTTC
D: TRBD1; J: TRBJ2-1; V: TRBV19; size: NA; CDR3: CASGDRNNEQFF; DNA: TGTGCCAGTGGGGACAGAAACAATGAGCAGTTCTTC
D: TRBD1; J: TRBJ1-5; V: TRBV28; size: NA; CDR3: CASSSPGTGYGPQHF; DNA: TGTGCCAGCAGTTCCCCCGGGACAGGGTATGGGCCCCAGCATTTT
D: NA; J: TRBJ2-7; V: TRBV18; size: NA; CDR3: CASTSPDRIYEQYF; DNA: TGTGCCAGCACGTCCCCCGACAGGATCTACGAGCAGTACTTC
D: NA; J: TRBJ2-4; V: TRBV5-8; size: once; CDR3: CASSLSPPPSNIQYF; DNA: TGTGCCAGCAGCTTATCCCCTCCCCCGTCAAACATTCAGTACTTC
D: TRBD1; J: TRBJ1-4; V: TRBV2; size: NA; CDR3: CASSVDRGGELFF; DNA: TGTGCCAGCAGCGTTGACAGGGGTGGAGAACTGTTTTTT
D: TRBD2; J: TRBJ2-3; V: TRBV11-2; size: NA; CDR3: CASSLGVSGRTSGTDTQYF; DNA: TGTGCCAGCAGCTTAGGTGTTAGCGGGAGGACGAGCGGCACAGATACGCAGTATTTT